Below, 31 T cell receptor beta chains from the same sample are listed, as sequenced in a study of blood T cell repertoires in COVID-19. Assay used: immunoSEQ multiplex PCR; TCRdb lists only in-frame clones, some missing. The sample lists 150,000 or so clones; 80% to 90% were seen once. Sequenced material: peripheral blood. The receptor set was obtained from a man younger than 30 with COVID-19, enrolled during active disease.

The CDR3: CASSLGSGTQYF. CDR3 nucleotide sequence: TGTGCCAGCAGCTTGGGCAGTGGGACCCAGTACTTC. The chain combines TRBV5-4 with TRBJ2-5; D call uncertain. This CDR3 comprises 12 residues. Germline V gives CDR1 SGHNT, CDR2 YYREEE (reference sequence). V dropped 0 bases and J dropped 7 bases, with 7 bases sitting between them.

The V call is TRBV24-1, the J call TRBJ2-5; tentative D call: TRBD2 (6 bases). V gave up 3 bases and J gave up 3 bases, with 7 bases separating them. CDR1 and CDR2 (germline): KGHDR, SFDVKD. The CDR3 spans 13 residues. CDR3 in amino acids: CATSDRGEETQYF. The CDR3 coding sequence is TGTGCCACCAGTGATCGCGGGGAAGAGACCCAGTACTTC.

CDR3 coding DNA: TGTGCCAGCAGTGAGGGGGGAAGCACTGAAGCTTTCTTT. Its translation: CASSEGGSTEAFF. The chain couples TRBV2 to TRBJ1-1, with D possibly matching TRBD1 (5 bases). CDR1 SNHLY and CDR2 FYNNEI come from the germline V gene. The V and J ends lost 3 bases and 4 bases respectively, with 9 bases between them. The CDR3 covers 13 residues.

The chain carries TRBV27 and TRBJ2-1; D possibly corresponds to TRBD1 (6 bases). CDR3 length: 16 amino acids. Germline-derived CDR1 and CDR2 are MNHEY and SMNVEV (reference sequence). Between the trimmed V and J ends, which lost 5 bases and 2 bases, there was a span of 16 bases. The CDR3 loop is CASSPEQGIAYNEQFF. Here the CDR3 DNA reads TGTGCCAGCAGTCCCGAACAGGGAATAGCCTACAATGAGCAGTTCTTC.

The rearrangement uses TRBV5-1 and TRBJ2-7, with 11 nucleotides matching TRBD2. The CDR3 is 14 residues long. Looked up from germline, CDR1 is SGHRS and CDR2 is YFSETQ. With V trimmed by 4 bases and J by 5 bases, 5 bases remained unmatched. In DNA, the CDR3 is TGCGCCAGCAGCGATACTAGCGGGAGACACGAGCAGTACTTC. Translated: CASSDTSGRHEQYF.

This clone was seen just once. This CDR3 reads CASSFGLAVYEQYF. As DNA, the CDR3 is TGTGCCAGCAGCTTCGGGCTAGCGGTGTACGAGCAGTACTTC. The V gene is TRBV7-9, the J gene TRBJ2-7; 7 nucleotides align to TRBD2. Germline loops: CDR1 SEHNR, CDR2 FQNEAQ (reference sequence). J lost 4 bases, V lost 3 bases, and 6 bases had no gene match. The CDR3 runs 14 residues.

This rearrangement joins TRBV5-4 to TRBJ2-1; TRBD2 matches at 10 bases. This CDR3 region has 20 residues. Germline V gene lookup returns CDR1 SGHNT and CDR2 YYREEE (reference sequence). Germline trimming cut 0 bases from V and 0 bases from J; bases unmatched to any gene: 12. CDR3 coding DNA: TGTGCCAGCAGCTTGGACCGGCTAGCGGGAGCCACGAGCTCCTACAATGAGCAGTTCTTC. Its translation is CASSLDRLAGATSSYNEQFF.

This chain links TRBV2 with TRBJ2-7; no firm D call. This CDR3 contains 14 residues. Germline lookup yields CDR1 SNHLY and CDR2 FYNNEI. Trimming removed 2 bases at V and 3 bases at J, with 11 bases between. The CDR3 reads CASSETVANYEQYF. CDR3 DNA: TGTGCCAGCAGTGAAACAGTGGCGAACTACGAGCAGTACTTC. Looking up the rest from reference TRBV2 and TRBJ2-7 gives the full variable domain: EPEVTQTPSHQVTQMGQEVILRCVPISNHLYFYWYRQILGQKVEFLVSFYNNEISEKSEIFDDQFSVERPDGSNFTLKIRSTKLEDSAMYFCASSETVANYEQYFGPGTRLTVT.

This clone came up once. This sequence joins TRBV30 and TRBJ1-1; TRBD1 matches at 7 bases. Germline values: CDR1 GTSNPN, CDR2 SVGIG (reference sequence). The ends lost 3 bases at V and 2 bases at J; junction bases unmatched: 6. The CDR3 covers 14 residues. CDR3 DNA sequence: TGTGCCTGGAGCCGAGACAGGGCCAACACTGAAGCTTTCTTT. Its protein product is CAWSRDRANTEAFF.

The genes are TRBV9 and TRBJ2-7, with a possible D match to TRBD2 (5 bases). The V and J ends lost 0 bases and 7 bases respectively, with 8 bases between them. The CDR3 is 12 residues long. Germline loops: CDR1 SGDLS, CDR2 YYNGEE. The CDR3 loop is CASSVGGGEQYF. The CDR3 region has the DNA TGTGCCAGCAGCGTAGGTGGCGGGGAGCAGTACTTC.

This CDR3 is CASNPTSSYNEQFF. CDR3 coding DNA: TGTGCCAGCAACCCAACTAGCTCCTACAATGAGCAGTTCTTC. The gene calls are TRBV2 and TRBJ2-1; maybe TRBD2 (5 bases). This CDR3 contains 14 residues. V was clipped by 7 bases and J by 0 bases, with 10 bases between them. Germline CDR1 and CDR2: SNHLY and FYNNEI. The variable domain in full, completed from reference TRBV2 and TRBJ2-1, reads EPEVTQTPSHQVTQMGQEVILRCVPISNHLYFYWYRQILGQKVEFLVSFYNNEISEKSEIFDDQFSVERPDGSNFTLKIRSTKLEDSAMYFCASNPTSSYNEQFFGPGTRLTVL.

The chain is built from TRBV28 and TRBJ2-3; 7 nucleotides agree with TRBD2. The CDR3 length is 15 residues. Looked up from germline, CDR1 is MDHEN and CDR2 is SYDVKM. Unmatched junction bases numbered 8, after V lost 3 bases and J lost 5 bases. The CDR3 sequence: CASSFTPRGEDTQYF. CDR3 nucleotide sequence: TGTGCCAGCAGTTTTACGCCCCGGGGGGAAGATACGCAGTATTTT.

The V gene is TRBV20-1, the J gene TRBJ2-1; 7 nucleotides align to TRBD2. From germline, CDR1 is DFQATT and CDR2 SNEGSKA (reference sequence). The CDR3 loop spans 11 amino acids. Trimming cost V 2 bases and J 12 bases; bases outside gene matches: 4. The CDR3 sequence: CSARIGLVQFF. The CDR3 nucleotides are TGCAGTGCTAGAATCGGACTAGTGCAGTTCTTC.

The chain joins TRBV29-1 to TRBJ2-1, with 10 bases identical to TRBD2. CDR3 length: 16 residues. Germline V gives CDR1 SQVTM, CDR2 ANQGSEA. V trimming: 3 bases; J trimming: 4 bases; junction bases outside the gene matches: 9. The DNA of the CDR3 is TGCAGCGTTGAGGGACTAGCGTCAGCCGATTACAATGAGCAGTTCTTC. Encoded protein: CSVEGLASADYNEQFF.

The chain carries TRBV3-1 (or the pseudogene TRBV3-2) and TRBJ1-3; no reliable D call. Trimming took 3 bases from V and 0 from J, leaving 21 bases between them. Germline CDR1 is LGHDT and CDR2 is YNNKEL (reference sequence). This CDR3 spans 19 amino acids. The CDR3: CASSHKREVPLRSGNTIYF. CDR3 bases: TGTGCCAGCAGCCATAAAAGGGAGGTCCCTCTCCGCTCTGGAAACACCATATATTTT.

This chain links TRBV19 with TRBJ1-1; a possible D gene is TRBD1 (5 bases). CDR3 size: 14 residues. The V gene lost 10 bases and the J gene lost 4 bases, with 19 bases spanning the gap. The germline V gene has CDR1 LNHDA and CDR2 SQIVND (reference sequence). The CDR3, as DNA: TGTGCCACCGACCCGAAGGGGTGGGGCACTGAAGCTTTCTTT. Translation: CATDPKGWGTEAFF.

The chain links TRBV4-1 to TRBJ2-7; D might be TRBD2 (6 bases). The CDR3 covers 14 residues. Trimming left V 0 bases short and J 6 bases short, with 12 bases between. Germline loops: CDR1 MGHRA, CDR2 YSYEKL. The CDR3 nucleotides read TGCGCCAGCAGCCAAGAAGGTGGGGGGTCCGAGCAGTACTTC. Amino acids: CASSQEGGGSEQYF.

The rearrangement uses TRBV7-2 and TRBJ2-1; 8 nucleotides agree with TRBD2. V gave up 1 base and J gave up 5 bases; unmatched junction bases: 4. The CDR3 has 15 amino acids. CDR1 SGHTA and CDR2 FQGNSA come from the germline V gene. CDR3 DNA sequence: TGTGCCAGCAGCTTAGTAGCGGGACCCAACAATGAGCAGTTCTTC. Translated: CASSLVAGPNNEQFF.

Note on this clone: One junction end disagrees with the germline gene, perhaps due to a read error. Different DNA sequences within this sample yield the same CDR3. The gene calls are TRBV11-2 and TRBJ1-5; maybe TRBD1 (6 bases). The germline V gene encodes CDR1 SGHAT and CDR2 FQNNGV. The CDR3 contains 13 residues. CDR3 coding DNA: TGTGCCAGCTCGGGGGGGCACAATCAACCCCAGCATTTT. This translates into CASSGGHNQPQHF.

This chain uses TRBV19 with TRBJ1-1, with D tentatively TRBD1 (6 bases). V was clipped by 4 bases and J by 3 bases, with 9 bases between them. The CDR3 has 13 residues. The germline V gene has CDR1 LNHDA and CDR2 SQIVND (reference sequence). The CDR3 is CASSTYRDTEAFF. CDR3 DNA sequence: TGTGCCAGTAGTACATACAGGGACACTGAAGCTTTCTTT.

CDR3 nucleotide sequence: TGTGCCAGCAGCTCTAGACTAGCGGGAGGTGGGGATACGCAGTATTTT. As protein: CASSSRLAGGGDTQYF. This chain uses TRBV11-2 with TRBJ2-3; 13 positions match TRBD2. The germline V gene has CDR1 SGHAT and CDR2 FQNNGV. The V segment lost 4 bases and the J segment 6 bases; nucleotides outside the gene matches: 7. CDR3 length equals 16 residues.

This chain connects TRBV15 to TRBJ2-5; TRBD2 agrees at 14 bases. Germline trimming cut 2 bases from V and 1 base from J; bases unmatched to any gene: 6. This CDR3 comprises 18 residues. The germline gives CDR1 LNHNV, CDR2 YYDKDF (reference sequence). CDR3 region: CATSRSGTSGGLQETQYF. In nucleotides, the CDR3 is TGTGCCACCAGCAGATCCGGGACTAGCGGGGGACTCCAAGAGACCCAGTACTTC.

The chain couples TRBV19 to TRBJ1-1; TRBD1 matches at 9 bases. Looked up from germline, CDR1 is LNHDA and CDR2 is SQIVND (reference sequence). CDR3 length: 16 amino acids. Unmatched junction bases numbered 11, after V lost 3 bases and J lost 6 bases. CDR3: CASSMPYSTGGAEAFF. DNA of the CDR3: TGTGCCAGTAGTATGCCCTACTCGACAGGGGGAGCTGAAGCTTTCTTT. The full variable domain, its missing parts supplied by reference TRBV19 and TRBJ1-1, is DGGITQSPKYLFRKEGQNVTLSCEQNLNHDAMYWYRQDPGQGLRLIYYSQIVNDFQKGDIAEGYSVSREKKESFPLTVTSAQKNPTAFYLCASSMPYSTGGAEAFFGQGTRLTVV.

This chain connects TRBV28 to TRBJ2-5; D is possibly TRBD2 (6 bases). Between the trimmed V and J ends, which lost 3 bases and 5 bases, there was a span of 13 bases. From germline, CDR1 is MDHEN and CDR2 SYDVKM. The CDR3 contains 14 residues. CDR3 sequence reads: CASSFDPGRETQYF. CDR3 sequence (DNA): TGTGCCAGCAGTTTTGATCCGGGGAGGGAGACCCAGTACTTC.

This chain connects TRBV25-1 to TRBJ1-1; D uncertain. The CDR3 length is 13 residues. The germline V and J ends were trimmed by 3 bases and 0 bases, with 5 bases remaining between them. The germline CDR1 and CDR2 sequences are MGHDK and SYGVNS. CDR3 loop: CASSDPLNTEAFF. The CDR3 bases are TGTGCCAGCAGTGATCCATTGAACACTGAAGCTTTCTTT.

V and J are TRBV28 and TRBJ2-5; 10 nucleotides agree with TRBD2. This CDR3 contains 14 residues. In germline, CDR1 is MDHEN, CDR2 SYDVKM. The V segment lost 5 bases and the J segment 5 bases; nucleotides outside the gene matches: 5. The CDR3 is CASSPPGLAETQYF. The CDR3 DNA sequence: TGTGCCAGCAGTCCCCCGGGACTAGCGGAGACCCAGTACTTC. The full variable domain, completed using reference TRBV28 and TRBJ2-5, is DVKVTQSSRYLVKRTGEKVFLECVQDMDHENMFWYRQDPGLGLRLIYFSYDVKMKEKGDIPEGYSVSREKKERFSLILESASTNQTSMYLCASSPPGLAETQYFGPGTRLLVL.

The rearrangement joins TRBV30 to TRBJ1-2; 8 nucleotides align to TRBD1. The CDR3 runs 13 residues. The junction had 3 bases not matched to a gene; V was cut back by 3 bases and J by 3 bases. From germline, CDR1 is GTSNPN and CDR2 SVGIG (reference sequence). CDR3: CAWSLDRDYGYTF. As DNA, the CDR3 is TGTGCCTGGAGCCTGGACAGGGACTATGGCTACACCTTC.

V is TRBV7-9 and J is TRBJ2-5; D uncertain. The CDR3 consists of 14 residues. The V gene's germline CDR1 is SEHNR and CDR2 FQNEAQ (reference sequence). V was trimmed by 1 base and J by 2 bases, leaving 8 bases between them. CDR3 sequence reads: CASSLVVQQETQYF. The CDR3 DNA reads as TGTGCCAGCAGCTTAGTGGTTCAGCAAGAGACCCAGTACTTC.

V is TRBV30 and J is TRBJ1-2; D not resolved. Germline CDR1 reads GTSNPN; CDR2 reads SVGIG (reference sequence). This CDR3 has 12 amino acids. With 1 base removed from V and 4 bases from J, the gap between germline ends came to 7 bases. The CDR3 region has the DNA TGTGCCTGGAGTGGAGGCCCCTATGGCTACACCTTC. Translating gives CAWSGGPYGYTF.

The V call is TRBV4-3, the J call TRBJ2-7; TRBD2 matches at 13 bases. The CDR3 is 16 residues long. Germline CDR1 and CDR2: LGHNA and YSLEER. V lost 1 base to trimming and J lost 7 bases; unmatched junction nucleotides: 7. CDR3 residues: CASSQGGLAGVGEQYF. In DNA, the CDR3 is TGCGCCAGCAGCCAAGGAGGACTAGCGGGAGTCGGGGAGCAGTACTTC.

The chain recombines TRBV7-9 with TRBJ1-2; D may be TRBD1 (6 bases). The CDR3 sequence is 13 residues long. The V end lost 4 bases, the J end lost 3 bases, and 9 bases lay between the germline ends. Per the germline V gene, CDR1 is SEHNR and CDR2 is FQNEAQ (reference sequence). CDR3 nucleotides: TGTGCCAGCAGCTCCCCAGGGGACTATGGCTACACCTTC. Amino acid sequence: CASSSPGDYGYTF.